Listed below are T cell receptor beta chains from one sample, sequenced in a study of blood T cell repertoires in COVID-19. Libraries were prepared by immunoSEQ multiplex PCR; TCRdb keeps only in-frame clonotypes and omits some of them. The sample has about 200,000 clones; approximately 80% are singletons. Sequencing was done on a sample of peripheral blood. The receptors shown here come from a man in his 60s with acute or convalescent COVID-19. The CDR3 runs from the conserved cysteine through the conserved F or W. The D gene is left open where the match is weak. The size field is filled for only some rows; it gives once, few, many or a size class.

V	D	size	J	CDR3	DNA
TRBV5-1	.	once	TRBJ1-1	CASSLAGQNTEAFF	TGCGCCAGCAGCTTGGCAGGACAGAACACTGAAGCTTTCTTT
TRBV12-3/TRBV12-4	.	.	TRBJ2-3	CASSLSGRRYF	TGTGCCAGCAGTTTATCGGGGAGGAGGTATTTT
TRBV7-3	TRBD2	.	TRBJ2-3	CASSPRLSGSTDTQYF	TGTGCCAGCAGCCCCCGGTTGAGCGGGAGTACAGATACGCAGTATTTT
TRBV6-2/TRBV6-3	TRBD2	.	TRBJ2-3	CASSRLAGSADTQYF	TGTGCCAGCAGCCGACTAGCGGGGTCGGCAGATACGCAGTATTTT
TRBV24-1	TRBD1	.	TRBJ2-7	CATNQGTGDEQYF	TGTGCCACCAACCAAGGGACAGGGGACGAGCAGTACTTC
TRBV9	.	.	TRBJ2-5	CASSAGDVHAGETQYF	TGTGCCAGCAGCGCGGGGGACGTCCATGCGGGGGAGACCCAGTACTTC
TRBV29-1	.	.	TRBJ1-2	CSVEKGRGMGGYTF	TGCAGCGTTGAGAAGGGTCGGGGAATGGGTGGCTACACCTTC
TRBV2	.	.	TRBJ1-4	CASSAGYNEKLFF	TGTGCCAGCAGTGCGGGGTATAATGAAAAACTGTTTTTT
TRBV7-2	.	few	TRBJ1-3	CASSLYFSGNTIYF	TGTGCCAGCAGCTTATATTTCTCTGGAAACACCATATATTTT
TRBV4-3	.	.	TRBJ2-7	CASSQDDDEDYEQYF	TGCGCCAGCAGCCAAGACGACGACGAGGACTACGAGCAGTACTTC
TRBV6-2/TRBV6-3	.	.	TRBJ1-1	CASSRDTEAFF	TGTGCCAGCAGCCGCGACACTGAAGCTTTCTTT
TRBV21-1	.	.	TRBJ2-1	CASSSTSGMPYNEQFF	TGTGCCAGCAGCAGTACTAGCGGGATGCCCTACAATGAGCAGTTCTTC
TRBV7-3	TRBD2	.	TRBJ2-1	CASSITSGGNRNEQFF	TGTGCCAGCAGCATAACTAGCGGGGGGAACCGCAATGAGCAGTTCTTC
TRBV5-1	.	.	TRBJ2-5	CASRIGSGIEETQYF	TGCGCCAGCAGAATAGGGTCCGGGATAGAAGAGACCCAGTACTTC
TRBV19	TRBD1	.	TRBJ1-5	CASSRDSQQPQHF	TGTGCCAGTAGTAGGGACAGCCAACAGCCCCAGCATTTT
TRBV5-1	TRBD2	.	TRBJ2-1	CASSLVLAGVDEQFF	TGCGCCAGCAGCTTGGTTCTAGCGGGAGTGGATGAGCAGTTCTTC
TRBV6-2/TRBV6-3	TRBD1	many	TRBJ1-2	CASSSQGADGYTF	TGTGCCAGCAGTTCACAGGGGGCGGATGGCTACACCTTC
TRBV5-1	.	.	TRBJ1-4	CASSFQGVGEKLFF	TGCGCCAGCAGCTTTCAAGGGGTTGGAGAAAAACTGTTTTTT
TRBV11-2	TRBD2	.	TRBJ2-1	CASSLLSSGRAGEQFF	TGTGCCAGCAGCTTGTTAAGTAGCGGGAGGGCCGGTGAGCAGTTCTTC
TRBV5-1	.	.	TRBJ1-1	CASSFDSTGEAFF	TGCGCCAGCAGCTTTGACAGTACGGGTGAAGCTTTCTTT
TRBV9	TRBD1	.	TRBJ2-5	CASSPDRVRQETQYF	TGTGCCAGCAGTCCCGACAGGGTACGGCAAGAGACCCAGTACTTC
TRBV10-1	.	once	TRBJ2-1	CASSEGGYGNEQFF	TGCGCCAGCAGTGAGGGAGGGTACGGCAATGAGCAGTTCTTC
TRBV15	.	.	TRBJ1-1	CATSPGGTEAFF	TGTGCCACCAGCCCAGGAGGGACTGAAGCTTTCTTT
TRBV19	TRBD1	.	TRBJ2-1	CASSTLQGAIKEQFF	TGTGCCAGTAGTACATTACAGGGGGCGATAAAAGAGCAGTTCTTC
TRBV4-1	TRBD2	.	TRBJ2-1	CASSQTGLADNEQFF	TGCGCCAGCAGCCAAACGGGACTAGCAGACAATGAGCAGTTCTTC
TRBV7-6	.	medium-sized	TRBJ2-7	CASSLETSQRYEQYF	TGTGCCAGCAGCTTAGAAACAAGCCAGCGCTACGAGCAGTACTTC